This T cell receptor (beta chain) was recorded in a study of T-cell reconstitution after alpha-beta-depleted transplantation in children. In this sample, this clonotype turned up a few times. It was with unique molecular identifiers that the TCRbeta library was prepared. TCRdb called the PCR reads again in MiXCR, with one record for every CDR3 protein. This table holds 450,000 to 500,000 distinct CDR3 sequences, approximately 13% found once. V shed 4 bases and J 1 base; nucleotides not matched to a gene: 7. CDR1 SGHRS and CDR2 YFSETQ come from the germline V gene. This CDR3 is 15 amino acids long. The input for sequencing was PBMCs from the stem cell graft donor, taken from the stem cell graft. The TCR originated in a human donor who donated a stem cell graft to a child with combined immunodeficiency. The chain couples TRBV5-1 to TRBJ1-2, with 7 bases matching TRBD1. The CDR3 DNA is TGCGCCAGCAGCCCCGGGACAGCAAATAACTATGGCTACACCTTC. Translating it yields CASSPGTANNYGYTF.